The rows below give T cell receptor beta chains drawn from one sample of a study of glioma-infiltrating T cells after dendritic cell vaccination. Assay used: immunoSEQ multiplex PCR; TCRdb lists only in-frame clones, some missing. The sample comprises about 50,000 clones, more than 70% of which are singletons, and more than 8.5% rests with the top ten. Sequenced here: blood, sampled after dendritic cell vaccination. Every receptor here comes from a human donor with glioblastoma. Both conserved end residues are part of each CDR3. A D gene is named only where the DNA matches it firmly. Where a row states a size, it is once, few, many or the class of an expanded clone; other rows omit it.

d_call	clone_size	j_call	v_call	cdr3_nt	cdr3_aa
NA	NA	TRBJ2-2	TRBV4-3	TGCGCCAGCAGCCAAGGCGGGGGCCGGGGGACGACCGGGGAGCTGTTTTTT	CASSQGGGRGTTGELFF
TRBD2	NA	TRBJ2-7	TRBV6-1	TGTGCCAGCAGTGAAACACGGACTAGCGGGGGGGCCTACGAGCAGTACTTC	CASSETRTSGGAYEQYF
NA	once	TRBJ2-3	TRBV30	TGTGCCTGGAGTTCGGGGACAGATACGCAGTATTTT	CAWSSGTDTQYF
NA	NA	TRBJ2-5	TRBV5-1	TGCGCCAGCAGCTTGAACTCAGAGACCCAGTACTTC	CASSLNSETQYF
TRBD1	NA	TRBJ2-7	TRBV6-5	TGTGCCAGCAGTATGGGACAGGGGCCCTACGAGCAGTACTTC	CASSMGQGPYEQYF
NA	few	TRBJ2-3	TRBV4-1	TGCGCCAGCAGCCAAGATTTAGGGGCAGATACGCAGTATTTT	CASSQDLGADTQYF
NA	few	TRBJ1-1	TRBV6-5	TGTGCCAGCAGTTACGGGGGGACTGAAGCTTTCTTT	CASSYGGTEAFF
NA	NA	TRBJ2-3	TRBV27	TGTGCCAGCAGTCAGGCAGAAACAGATACGCAGTATTTT	CASSQAETDTQYF
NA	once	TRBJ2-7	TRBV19	TGTGCCAGTAGTACGGACAGCTCCTACGAGCAGTACTTC	CASSTDSSYEQYF
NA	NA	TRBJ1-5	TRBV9	TGTGCCAGCAGCGTAGGCGGGGGCGGCAATCAGCCCCAGCATTTT	CASSVGGGGNQPQHF
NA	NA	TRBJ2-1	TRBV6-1	TGTGCCAGCACGACAGTTGTTGCCAATGAGCAGTTCTTC	CASTTVVANEQFF
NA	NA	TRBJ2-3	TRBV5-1	TGCGCCAGCAGCTTGGGACTAGGCGGGATTGCGCAGTATTTT	CASSLGLGGIAQYF
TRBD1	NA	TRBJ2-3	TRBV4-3	TGCGCCAGCAGCCAAGGACTTTATGGACAGGTAACTAGCACAGATACGCAGTATTTT	CASSQGLYGQVTSTDTQYF
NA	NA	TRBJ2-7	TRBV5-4	TGTGCCAGCAGTTCGGACTCAAAAAGCTCCTACGAGCAGTACTTC	CASSSDSKSSYEQYF
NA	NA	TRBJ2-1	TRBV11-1	TGTGCCAGCAGCTCACGGATCAGGGCGCTCTACAATGAGCAGTTCTTC	CASSSRIRALYNEQFF
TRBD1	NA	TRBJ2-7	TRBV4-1	TGCGCCAGCAGCCAAGGACCCTCGGGACAGGGACCCTACGAGCAGTACTTC	CASSQGPSGQGPYEQYF
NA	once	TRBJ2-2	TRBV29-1	TGCAGCGTTGAAGTCCCGACAGGGGCGGGGGTCCCCGGGGAGCTGTTTTTT	CSVEVPTGAGVPGELFF
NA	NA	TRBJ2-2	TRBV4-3	TGCGCCAGCAGCCAAGAATTCGGGAGCGGGCTCACCGGGGAGCTGTTTTTT	CASSQEFGSGLTGELFF
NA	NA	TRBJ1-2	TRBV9	TGTGCCAGCAGCGTGGGCGGGGGCGACTATGGCTACACCTTC	CASSVGGGDYGYTF
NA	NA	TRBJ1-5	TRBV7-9	TGTGCCAGCAGCTTACTAGATCAGCCCCAGCATTTT	CASSLLDQPQHF
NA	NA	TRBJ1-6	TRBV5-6	TGTGCCAGCAGCTTGGCGGGGTATAGTAATTCACCCCTCCACTTT	CASSLAGYSNSPLHF
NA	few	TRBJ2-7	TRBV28	TGTGCCAGCAGTTCTTACAGGGTGGGTGACGAGCAGTACTTC	CASSSYRVGDEQYF
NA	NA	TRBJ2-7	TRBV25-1	TGTGCCACCCTGGACAGCGCTCATTCGGCAAATTACGAGCAGTACTTC	CATLDSAHSANYEQYF
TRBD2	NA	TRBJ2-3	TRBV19	TGTGCCAGTAGTATATCCGCGGGGGGGCGTGCAGATACGCAGTATTTT	CASSISAGGRADTQYF
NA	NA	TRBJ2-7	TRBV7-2	TGTGCCAGCAGCGTCTCTTACGAGCAGTACTTC	CASSVSYEQYF
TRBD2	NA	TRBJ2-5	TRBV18	TGTGCCAGCTCAGATACACTAGCGGGGAGACGGGAGACCCAGTACTTC	CASSDTLAGRRETQYF
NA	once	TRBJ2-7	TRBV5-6	TGTGCCAGCAGCCCACCCGGACAGCACTCCTACGAGCAGTACTTC	CASSPPGQHSYEQYF
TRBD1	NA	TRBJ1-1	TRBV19	TGTGCCAGTAGTATAGGACAGGGTGTCACTGAAGCTTTCTTT	CASSIGQGVTEAFF
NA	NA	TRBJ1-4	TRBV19	TGTGCCAGTAGTAGGCGGGGTGAAAAACTGTTTTTT	CASSRRGEKLFF
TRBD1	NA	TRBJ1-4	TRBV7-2	TGTGCCAGCAGCTTCGACAGGGGTAATAATGAAAAACTGTTTTTT	CASSFDRGNNEKLFF
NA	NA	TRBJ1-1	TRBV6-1	TGTGCCAGCAGGCGGACTGAGAACACTGAAGCTTTCTTT	CASRRTENTEAFF
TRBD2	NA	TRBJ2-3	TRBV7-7	TGTGCTAGCAGCAAGGGACTATCGGGCGCAGATACGCAGTATTTT	CASSKGLSGADTQYF
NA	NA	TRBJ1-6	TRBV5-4	TGTGCCAGCAGCTTGGATCAGAATTCACCCCTCCACTTT	CASSLDQNSPLHF
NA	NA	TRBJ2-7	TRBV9	TGTGCCAGCAGCGTAGACGAGGGCCACGAGCAGTACTTC	CASSVDEGHEQYF
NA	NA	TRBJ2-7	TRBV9	TGTGCCAGCAGCCCATCAACAGCTTCCTACGAGCAGTACTTC	CASSPSTASYEQYF
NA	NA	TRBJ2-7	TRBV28	TGTGCCAGCAGCCACTCCTACGAGCAGTACTTC	CASSHSYEQYF
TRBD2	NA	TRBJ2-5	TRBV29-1	TGCAGCGTTGAAGTCAGGGAGGGGGAGACCCAGTACTTC	CSVEVREGETQYF
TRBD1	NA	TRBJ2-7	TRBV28	TGTGCCAGCACCCTACTCCAGGGGGCGCGCAACGAGCAGTACTTC	CASTLLQGARNEQYF
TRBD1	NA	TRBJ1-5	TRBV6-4	TGTGCCAGCAGGTGGGACAGGGATGTAGGCAATCAGCCCCAGCATTTT	CASRWDRDVGNQPQHF
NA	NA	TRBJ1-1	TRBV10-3	TGTGCCATCAGTGATGGCAGATACACTGAAGCTTTCTTT	CAISDGRYTEAFF
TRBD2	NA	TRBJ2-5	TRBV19	TGTGCCAGTAGTGACGGGGGGGCGGATGAGACCCAGTACTTC	CASSDGGADETQYF
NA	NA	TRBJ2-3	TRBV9	TGTGCCAGCAGCGCCGGCCCGGGTCGCACAGATACGCAGTATTTT	CASSAGPGRTDTQYF
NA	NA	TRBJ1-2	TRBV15	TGTGCCACCAGCCCGGATCAGGTTTATGGCTACACCTTC	CATSPDQVYGYTF
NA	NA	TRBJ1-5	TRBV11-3	TGTGCCAGCAGCTTAGACGGGTATCAGCCCCAGCATTTT	CASSLDGYQPQHF